One TCR beta chain is described in this entry. Reverse transcription of roughly 0.45 to 1 ug RNA was performed with random hexamers. TCRdb passed the immunoSEQ multiplex PCR reads through MiXCR, listing each CDR3 protein once. The sample shows approximately 150,000 distinct CDR3 sequences, roughly 95% of them seen only once. The sample belongs to a study of CD8 T cells in Susac syndrome. This CDR3 is built from 18 residues. Looked up from germline, CDR1 is MNHEY and CDR2 is SVGAGI. V was pared by 2 bases and J by 7 bases, with 15 bases of the junction left unmatched. TEMRA cells were FACS-enriched, while CD8+ and CD4+ T cells were negatively isolated.

The clonotype comes from a human donor in good health. Sequencing was carried out using CD4+ T cells from PBMCs. This chain connects TRBV6-5 to TRBJ2-2; TRBD2 matches 8 bases. The CDR3 region is CASSYEQPWTSRHGELFF. The CDR3 nucleotides read TGTGCCAGCAGTTACGAACAGCCTTGGACTAGCCGACACGGGGAGCTGTTTTTT.